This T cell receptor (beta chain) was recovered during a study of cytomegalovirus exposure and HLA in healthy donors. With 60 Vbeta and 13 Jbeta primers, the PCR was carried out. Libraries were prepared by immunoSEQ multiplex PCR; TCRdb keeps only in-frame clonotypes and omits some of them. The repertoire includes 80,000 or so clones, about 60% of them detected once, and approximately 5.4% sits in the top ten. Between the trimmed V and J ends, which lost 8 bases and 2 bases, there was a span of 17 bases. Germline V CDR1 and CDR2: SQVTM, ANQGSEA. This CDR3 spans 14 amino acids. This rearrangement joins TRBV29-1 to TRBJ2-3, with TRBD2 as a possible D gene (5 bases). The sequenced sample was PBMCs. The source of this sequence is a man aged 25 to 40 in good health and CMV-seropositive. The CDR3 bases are TGCAGCTCGATGGGTCGGGGAGTCACAGATACGCAGTATTTT. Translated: CSSMGRGVTDTQYF.